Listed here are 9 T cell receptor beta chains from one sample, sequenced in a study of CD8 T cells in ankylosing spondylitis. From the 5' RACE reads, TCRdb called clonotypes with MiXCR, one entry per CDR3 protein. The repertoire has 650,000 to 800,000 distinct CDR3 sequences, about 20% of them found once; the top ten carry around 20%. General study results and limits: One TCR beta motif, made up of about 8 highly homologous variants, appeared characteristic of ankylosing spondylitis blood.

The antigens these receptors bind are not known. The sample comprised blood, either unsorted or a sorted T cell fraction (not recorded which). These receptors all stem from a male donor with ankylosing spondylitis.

CDR3 nucleotides: TGTGCCAGCAGCCAAGAAGGGCTGAGCTCCTACAATGAGCAGTTCTTC. Translating it yields CASSQEGLSSYNEQFF. The chain couples TRBV4-2 to TRBJ2-1; D not certain. V was shortened by 0 bases and J by 0 bases, with 9 bases between the two germline ends. Looked up from germline, CDR1 is LGHNA and CDR2 is YNFKEQ. The CDR3 sequence is 16 residues long.

The CDR3 loop reads CATSDLQGESSYNEQFF. The CDR3 bases are TGTGCCACCAGTGATTTACAGGGGGAATCCTCCTACAATGAGCAGTTCTTC. The genes are TRBV24-1 and TRBJ2-1; 8 bases map to TRBD1. The CDR3 is 17 amino acids. The junction had 4 bases not matched to a gene; V was cut back by 1 base and J by 0 bases. The germline gives CDR1 KGHDR, CDR2 SFDVKD.

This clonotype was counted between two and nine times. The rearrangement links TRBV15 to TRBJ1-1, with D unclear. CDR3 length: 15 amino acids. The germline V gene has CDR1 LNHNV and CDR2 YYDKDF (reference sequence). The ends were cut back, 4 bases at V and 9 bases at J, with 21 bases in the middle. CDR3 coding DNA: TGTGCCACCAGCATAACTTTACGGAGGCCTCAAAAAGCTTTCTTT. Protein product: CATSITLRRPQKAFF.

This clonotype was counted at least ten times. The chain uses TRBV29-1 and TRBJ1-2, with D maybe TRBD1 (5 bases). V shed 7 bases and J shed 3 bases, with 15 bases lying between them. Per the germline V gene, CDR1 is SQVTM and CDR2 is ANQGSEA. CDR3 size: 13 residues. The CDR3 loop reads CSAGPEGYYGYTF. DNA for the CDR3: TGCAGCGCAGGGCCTGAGGGATACTATGGCTACACCTTC.

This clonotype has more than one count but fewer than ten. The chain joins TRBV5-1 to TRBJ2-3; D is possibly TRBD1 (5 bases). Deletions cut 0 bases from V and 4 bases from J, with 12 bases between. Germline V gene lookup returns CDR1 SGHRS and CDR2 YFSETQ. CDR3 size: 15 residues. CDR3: CASSLEGQGADTQYF. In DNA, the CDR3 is TGCGCCAGCAGCTTGGAAGGGCAGGGCGCAGATACGCAGTATTTT. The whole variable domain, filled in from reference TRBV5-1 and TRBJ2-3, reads KAGVTQTPRYLIKTRGQQVTLSCSPISGHRSVSWYQQTPGQGLQFLFEYFSETQRNKGNFPGRFSGRQFSNSRSEMNVSTLELGDSALYLCASSLEGQGADTQYFGPGTRLTVL.

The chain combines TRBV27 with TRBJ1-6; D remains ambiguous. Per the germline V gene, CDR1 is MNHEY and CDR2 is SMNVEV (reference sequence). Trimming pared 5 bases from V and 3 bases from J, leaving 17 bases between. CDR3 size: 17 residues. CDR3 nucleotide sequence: TGTGCCAGCAGTACATTCGCCGGAACGTACTATAATTCACCCCTCCACTTT. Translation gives CASSTFAGTYYNSPLHF.

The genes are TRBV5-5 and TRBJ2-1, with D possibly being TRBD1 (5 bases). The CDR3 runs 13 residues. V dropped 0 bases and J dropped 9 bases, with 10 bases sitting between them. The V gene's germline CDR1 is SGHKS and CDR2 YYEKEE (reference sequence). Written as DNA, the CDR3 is TGTGCCAGCAGCTTGGCAGGGTTTCCTGAGCAGTTCTTC. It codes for CASSLAGFPEQFF.

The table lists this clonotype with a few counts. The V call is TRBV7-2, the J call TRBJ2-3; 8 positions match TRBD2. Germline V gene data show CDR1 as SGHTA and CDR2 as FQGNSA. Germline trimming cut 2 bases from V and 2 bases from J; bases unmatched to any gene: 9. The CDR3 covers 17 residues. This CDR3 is CASSLSRSGSSTDTQYF. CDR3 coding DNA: TGTGCCAGCAGCTTAAGTAGAAGCGGGAGTTCCACAGATACGCAGTATTTT.

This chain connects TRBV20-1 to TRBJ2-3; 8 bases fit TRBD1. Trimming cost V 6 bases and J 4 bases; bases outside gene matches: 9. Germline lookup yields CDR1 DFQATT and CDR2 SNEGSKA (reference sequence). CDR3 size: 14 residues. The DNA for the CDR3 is TGCAGTGCCGAGGACAGGGTATTACCAGATACGCAGTATTTT. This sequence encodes CSAEDRVLPDTQYF.